The next 12 T cell receptor beta chains were all read from a single sample in a study of T cells after yellow fever vaccination. TCRdb processed the 5' RACE reads anew with MiXCR; each CDR3 protein has one entry. The table has 300,000 to 400,000 distinct CDR3 sequences, almost 4% seen once; the top ten hold approximately 24%. Here the sequenced sample was PBMCs, taken 5 days after the yellow fever booster vaccination. The receptors here all came from a man younger than 35 who received the YFV17D yellow fever vaccine.

The rearrangement joins TRBV30 to TRBJ2-3; 8 bases are a match to TRBD2. The trim removed 5 bases at V and 1 base at J, leaving 2 bases unmatched. CDR1 and CDR2 (germline): GTSNPN, SVGIG (reference sequence). The CDR3 totals 13 residues. Written as DNA, the CDR3 is TGTGCCTGGTTGCGGGGGGGCACAGATACGCAGTATTTT. It specifies CAWLRGGTDTQYF.

This clonotype was seen at least ten times. The genes are TRBV5-1 and TRBJ2-7, with TRBD1 matching over 8 bases. V lost 5 bases, J lost 3 bases, and 13 bases stayed unmatched. In germline, CDR1 is SGHRS, CDR2 YFSETQ. This CDR3 has 16 amino acids. CDR3 coding DNA: TGCGCCAGCAGTACCGGGACAGGCGCGATTGGCTACGAGCAGTACTTC. Translating it yields CASSTGTGAIGYEQYF.

At least ten counts were recorded for this clonotype. This chain links TRBV6-5 with TRBJ1-2, with a weak D call TRBD1 (5 bases). Between the trimmed V and J ends, which lost 4 bases and 8 bases, there was a span of 14 bases. Germline-derived CDR1 and CDR2 are MNHEY and SVGAGI. The CDR3 contains 13 residues. CDR3: CASSSTGDRGYTF. As DNA, the CDR3 is TGTGCCAGCAGTTCCACCGGGGACCGCGGCTACACCTTC.

This rearrangement joins TRBV6-2 or TRBV6-3 to TRBJ2-1, with 8 bases matching TRBD1. The V gene's germline CDR1 is MNHEY and CDR2 SVGEGT. CDR3 size: 12 residues. V lost 6 bases to trimming and J lost 13 bases; unmatched junction nucleotides: 8. Written as DNA, the CDR3 is TGTGCCAGCAGCCGAACCGACAGGGGTCAGTTCTTC. Encoded protein: CASSRTDRGQFF.

The chain combines TRBV13 with TRBJ2-5; tentatively, D is TRBD1 (6 bases). The ends were cut back, 1 base at V and 5 bases at J, with 11 bases in the middle. Germline-derived CDR1 and CDR2 are PRHDT and FYEKMQ (reference sequence). The CDR3 loop spans 14 amino acids. The CDR3 DNA sequence: TGTGCCAGCAGCTTAGAACAGGGCGAGGAGACCCAGTACTTC. Translating gives CASSLEQGEETQYF.

This clonotype was observed many times. The chain recombines TRBV6-2 or TRBV6-3 with TRBJ2-1, with TRBD2 as a possible D gene (6 bases). The CDR3 totals 16 residues. V was pared by 6 bases and J by 1 base, with 16 bases between. Germline V lookup: CDR1 MNHEY, CDR2 SVGEGT. The CDR3 DNA is TGTGCCAGCAGAGAGAAGGGTGGAGGGTCCTACAATGAGCAGTTCTTC. Residues: CASREKGGGSYNEQFF.

The rearrangement links TRBV20-1 to TRBJ1-5; no definite D call. CDR3 length: 13 residues. Germline-derived CDR1 and CDR2 are DFQATT and SNEGSKA (reference sequence). Trimming took off 1 base at V and 0 bases at J, with 4 bases between the two ends. CDR3 amino acids: CSARGNSNQPQHF. The CDR3 bases are TGCAGTGCTAGAGGGAATAGCAATCAGCCCCAGCATTTT.

This clonotype was counted between two and nine times. The chain is built from TRBV29-1 and TRBJ2-5; TRBD1 is a possible D gene (5 bases). CDR1 and CDR2 from the germline V gene are SQVTM and ANQGSEA. This CDR3 spans 13 amino acids. Deletions cut 1 base from V and 5 bases from J, with 11 bases between. CDR3 sequence reads: CSVEGQPWETQYF. DNA of the CDR3: TGCAGCGTTGAAGGACAGCCTTGGGAGACCCAGTACTTC.

This clonotype came up a few times. Here the CDR3 reads CASREHQGWGGYTF. The CDR3 bases are TGTGCCAGCAGAGAACATCAGGGGTGGGGCGGCTACACCTTC. This chain joins TRBV6-5 and TRBJ1-2; weak D call: TRBD1 (6 bases). V was pared by 6 bases and J by 8 bases, with 19 bases between. The length of the CDR3 is 14 residues. The germline V gene has CDR1 MNHEY and CDR2 SVGAGI.

This clonotype was detected many times. The gene calls are TRBV5-1 and TRBJ2-1; D possibly uses TRBD1 or TRBD2 (5 bases each). The CDR3 is 15 amino acids. Deletions cut 1 base from V and 10 bases from J, with 18 bases between. Germline lookup yields CDR1 SGHRS and CDR2 YFSETQ. The CDR3 spells CASSLSGTEDGEQFF. CDR3 nucleotide sequence: TGCGCCAGCAGCTTGTCCGGGACGGAAGACGGGGAGCAGTTCTTC.

This clonotype showed up just a few times. V gene TRBV3-1 combines with J gene TRBJ1-2; no firm D call. The germline V gene has CDR1 LGHDT and CDR2 YNNKEL (reference sequence). The CDR3 has 13 residues. Trimming took 4 bases from V and 5 from J, leaving 11 bases between them. Here the CDR3 DNA reads TGTGCCAGCAGCCGAAACACAGCTTATGGCTACACCTTC. Its translation is CASSRNTAYGYTF.

This sequence joins TRBV20-1 and TRBJ2-3, with TRBD1 identical over 8 bases. Losses at the gene ends were 6 bases for V and 7 bases for J; bases not matched to a gene: 9. The CDR3 length is 13 residues. CDR1 and CDR2 from the germline V gene are DFQATT and SNEGSKA (reference sequence). As DNA, the CDR3 is TGCAGTGCCGGGGGACAGGTGGGTCATACGCAGTATTTT. This gives the protein CSAGGQVGHTQYF.